Described below is a single T cell receptor beta chain sequence and its context. No antigen is known for it. This sample was taken from a study of somatic mutations in cytotoxic T cells in rheumatoid arthritis. For the study at large: Some V beta antibody-stained T-cell populations were flow-sorted at nearly 100% purity, including V beta1+ cells sequenced for TCRB. Study-wide results and limits: Expanded CD8+ clones had unknown antigen targets. Some patients, about an eighth of the roughly 65, had a largest CD8+ clone that exceeded 20% of CD8+ cells.

TCRdb's copy holds only in-frame clones and misses some; the assay was immunoSEQ multiplex PCR. This sample yields about 15,000 clones, of which over 60% are seen a single time; about 10% belongs to the top ten. Positive magnetic bead selection separated CD4+ and CD8+ cells, and flow cytometry confirmed purity. With 6 bases removed from V and 2 bases from J, the gap between germline ends came to 6 bases. The CDR3 extends over 12 amino acids. Germline V CDR1 and CDR2: MNHEY, SMNVEV (reference sequence). The source of this sequence is an adult with rheumatoid arthritis. The chain combines TRBV27 with TRBJ2-3; no reliable D call. Sequences were obtained from CD8+ T cells sorted from blood. CDR3 region: CASRTHTDTQYF. The CDR3 DNA reads TGTGCCAGCAGGACCCACACAGATACGCAGTATTTT.